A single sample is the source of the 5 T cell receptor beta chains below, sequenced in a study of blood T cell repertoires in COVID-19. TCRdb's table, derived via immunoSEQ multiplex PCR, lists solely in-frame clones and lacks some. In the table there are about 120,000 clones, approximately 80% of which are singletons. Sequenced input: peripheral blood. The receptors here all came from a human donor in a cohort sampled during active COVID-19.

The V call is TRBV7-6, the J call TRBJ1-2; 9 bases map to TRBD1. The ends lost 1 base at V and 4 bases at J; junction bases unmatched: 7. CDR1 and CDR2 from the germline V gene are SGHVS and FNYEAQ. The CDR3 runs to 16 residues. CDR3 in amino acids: CASSLEGGTGTYGYTF. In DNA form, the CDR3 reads TGTGCCAGCAGCTTAGAAGGAGGGACAGGGACCTATGGCTACACCTTC. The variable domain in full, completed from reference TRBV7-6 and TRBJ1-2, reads GAGVSQSPRYKVTKRGQDVALRCDPISGHVSLYWYRQALGQGPEFLTYFNYEAQQDKSGLPNDRFSAERPEGSISTLTIQRTEQRDSAMYRCASSLEGGTGTYGYTFGSGTRLTVV.

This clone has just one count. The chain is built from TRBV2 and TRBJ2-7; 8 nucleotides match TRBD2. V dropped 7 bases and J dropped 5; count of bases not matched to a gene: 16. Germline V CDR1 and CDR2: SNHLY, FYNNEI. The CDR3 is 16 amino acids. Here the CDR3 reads CASTGRGREGLHEQYF. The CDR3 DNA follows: TGTGCCAGCACCGGGAGGGGACGGGAGGGCCTTCACGAGCAGTACTTC.

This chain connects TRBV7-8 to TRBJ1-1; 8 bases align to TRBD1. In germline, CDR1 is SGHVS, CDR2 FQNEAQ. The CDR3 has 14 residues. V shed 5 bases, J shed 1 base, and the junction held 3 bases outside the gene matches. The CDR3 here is CASSQGTGNTEAFF. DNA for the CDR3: TGTGCCAGCAGCCAGGGGACAGGGAACACTGAAGCTTTCTTT.

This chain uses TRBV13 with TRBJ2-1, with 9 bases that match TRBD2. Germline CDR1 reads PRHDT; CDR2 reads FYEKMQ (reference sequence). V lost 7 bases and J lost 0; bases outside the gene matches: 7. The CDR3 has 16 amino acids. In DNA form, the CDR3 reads TGTGCCAGCAACAAAGCGGGGGGTCACTCCTACAATGAGCAGTTCTTC. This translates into CASNKAGGHSYNEQFF. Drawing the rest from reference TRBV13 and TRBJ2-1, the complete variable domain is AAGVIQSPRHLIKEKRETATLKCYPIPRHDTVYWYQQGPGQDPQFLISFYEKMQSDKGSIPDRFSAQQFSDYHSELNMSSLELGDSALYFCASNKAGGHSYNEQFFGPGTRLTVL.

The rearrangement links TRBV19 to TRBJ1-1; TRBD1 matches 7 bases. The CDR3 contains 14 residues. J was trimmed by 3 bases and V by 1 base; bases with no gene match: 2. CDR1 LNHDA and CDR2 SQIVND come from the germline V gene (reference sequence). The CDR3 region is CASSIVGGHTEAFF. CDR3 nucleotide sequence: TGTGCCAGTAGTATAGTAGGGGGCCACACTGAAGCTTTCTTT.